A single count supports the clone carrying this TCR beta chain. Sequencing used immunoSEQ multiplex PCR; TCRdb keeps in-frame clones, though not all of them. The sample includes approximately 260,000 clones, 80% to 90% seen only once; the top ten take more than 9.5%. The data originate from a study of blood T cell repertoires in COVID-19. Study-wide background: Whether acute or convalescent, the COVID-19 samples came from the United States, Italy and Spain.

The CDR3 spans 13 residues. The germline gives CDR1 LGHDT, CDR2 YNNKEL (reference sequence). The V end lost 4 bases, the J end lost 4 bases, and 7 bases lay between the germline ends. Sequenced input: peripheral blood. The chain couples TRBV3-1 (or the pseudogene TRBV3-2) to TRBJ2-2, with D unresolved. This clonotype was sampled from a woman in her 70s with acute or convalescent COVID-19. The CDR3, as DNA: TGTGCCAGCAGCCCCACGGGCACCGGGGAGCTGTTTTTT. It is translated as CASSPTGTGELFF.